This passage covers 25 T cell receptor beta chains from one sample sequenced in a study of T cell responses to AZD1222 COVID-19 vaccine. Profiling relied on immunoSEQ multiplex PCR, and the TCRdb table lists in-frame clones only, not all of them. Of fewer than 100,000 clones listed, about 88% are singletons. The specimen was peripheral blood, collected on day 0 of AZD1222 vaccination. These receptors came from an adult in good health.

The CDR3 protein is CASSPLAPDATQYF. Here the CDR3 DNA reads TGTGCCAGCAGCCCTCTAGCTCCAGACGCCACGCAGTATTTT. V is TRBV7-6 and J is TRBJ2-3, with D possibly being TRBD2 (5 bases). The CDR3 is 14 residues long. CDR1 SGHVS and CDR2 FNYEAQ come from the germline V gene. V shed 5 bases and J shed 9 bases, with 18 bases lying between them.

J is TRBJ2-7 and V is TRBV19, with TRBD1 matching over 7 bases. From germline, CDR1 is LNHDA and CDR2 SQIVND (reference sequence). Trimming cost V 7 bases and J 2 bases; bases outside gene matches: 5. This CDR3 is built from 13 residues. The CDR3 spells CASNPTGTYEQYF. CDR3 sequence (DNA): TGTGCCAGTAACCCGACAGGGACCTACGAGCAGTACTTC.

The chain couples TRBV9 to TRBJ1-6; the D is unclear. This CDR3 region has 13 residues. V lost 3 bases and J 10 bases, leaving 11 bases between the germline ends. Germline CDR1 reads SGDLS; CDR2 reads YYNGEE. The CDR3 sequence is CASSEWVGSPLHF. The CDR3 DNA is TGTGCCAGCAGCGAGTGGGTCGGCTCACCCCTCCACTTT.

The chain is built from TRBV5-1 and TRBJ2-2; TRBD1 might be the D (5 bases). CDR1 is SGHRS and CDR2 is YFSETQ in the germline V gene. Trimming took 4 bases from V and 0 from J, leaving 10 bases between them. The length of the CDR3 is 15 residues. The CDR3 nucleotides read TGCGCCAGCAGCCCCGCCAGGGCGAACACCGGGGAGCTGTTTTTT. It encodes CASSPARANTGELFF.

The chain joins TRBV3-1 (or the pseudogene TRBV3-2) to TRBJ1-4; D is possibly TRBD1 (6 bases). The CDR3 is 15 amino acids. Deletions cut 5 bases from V and 0 bases from J, with 10 bases between. CDR1 and CDR2 from the germline V gene are LGHDT and YNNKEL (reference sequence). The CDR3 bases are TGTGCCAGCAGCGACAACAGGGCAACTAATGAAAAACTGTTTTTT. It codes for CASSDNRATNEKLFF.

This chain's CDR3 is CASSYPGTFNSPLHF. In DNA, the CDR3 is TGTGCCAGCAGTTACCCCGGGACCTTCAATTCACCCCTCCACTTT. This chain uses TRBV6-6 with TRBJ1-6; maybe TRBD1 (5 bases). Between the trimmed V and J ends, which lost 2 bases and 7 bases, there was a span of 12 bases. Germline V gene data show CDR1 as MNHNY and CDR2 as SVGAGI (reference sequence). This CDR3 has 15 amino acids.

The rearrangement uses TRBV3-1 (or the pseudogene TRBV3-2) and TRBJ1-5; no definite D call. The germline V gene encodes CDR1 LGHDT and CDR2 YNNKEL (reference sequence). Trimming left V 4 bases short and J 1 base short, with 8 bases between. The CDR3 length is 14 residues. Written as DNA, the CDR3 is TGTGCCAGCAGCCCTACAGCGAGCAATCAGCCCCAGCATTTT. Translation: CASSPTASNQPQHF.

The rearrangement joins TRBV29-1 to TRBJ2-3; 7 bases agree with TRBD2. The junction had 10 bases not matched to a gene; V was cut back by 4 bases and J by 3 bases. Germline-derived CDR1 and CDR2 are SQVTM and ANQGSEA. The CDR3 contains 15 residues. CDR3 in DNA: TGCAGCGTTGTATCCGGACTAGTGGGAACAGATACGCAGTATTTT. This gives the protein CSVVSGLVGTDTQYF.

This chain connects TRBV5-6 to TRBJ1-2; D uncertain. The CDR3 covers 16 residues. V was pared by 1 base and J by 4 bases, with 17 bases between. Germline V gene sequence: CDR1 SGHDT, CDR2 YYEEEE. The CDR3, as DNA: TGTGCCAGCAGCTTGCCCGATCTAGTGGACGGCTATGGCTACACCTTC. This codes for CASSLPDLVDGYGYTF.

The chain uses TRBV28 and TRBJ1-4, with no clear D. Trimming removed 4 bases at V and 0 bases at J, with 9 bases between. CDR3 length: 15 amino acids. Germline assignment: CDR1 MDHEN and CDR2 SYDVKM. The CDR3 protein is CASSSLTATNEKLFF. CDR3 DNA: TGTGCCAGCAGTTCCCTCACGGCAACTAATGAAAAACTGTTTTTT.

This clone occurred once. Compared with germline, one end of the junction differs, possibly owing to a read error. The chain is built from TRBV4-3 and TRBJ2-3, with TRBD1 matching over 7 bases. CDR1 and CDR2 from the germline V gene are LGHNA and YSLEER. The CDR3 contains 14 residues. The DNA of the CDR3 is TGCGCCAGCAGCCAAACGGACAGGTCCCTTCCCCCGGTTTTT. Protein product: CASSQTDRSLPPVF.

This chain uses TRBV3-1 (or the pseudogene TRBV3-2) with TRBJ1-5, with a weak D call TRBD1 (6 bases). Germline V gene lookup returns CDR1 LGHDT and CDR2 YNNKEL (reference sequence). Trimming removed 1 base from V and 3 bases from J, with 10 bases in between. The CDR3 length is 15 residues. CDR3 in DNA: TGTGCCAGCAGCCAAGGGCAGGGGTTCAATCAGCCCCAGCATTTT. This encodes CASSQGQGFNQPQHF.

This clone was observed a few times. V and J are TRBV4-3 and TRBJ2-7; D unresolved. V lost 2 bases, J lost 0 bases, and 23 bases lay in between. Germline lookup yields CDR1 LGHNA and CDR2 YSLEER. CDR3 length equals 19 residues. The CDR3 region is CASSQSPEEPTSSSYEQYF. CDR3 nucleotides: TGCGCCAGCAGCCAATCCCCCGAAGAGCCGACGTCGAGCTCCTACGAGCAGTACTTC.

V and J are TRBV24-1 and TRBJ2-7, with 7 bases lining up with TRBD2. V shed 5 bases, J shed 1 base, and the junction held 13 bases outside the gene matches. The CDR3 totals 17 residues. CDR1 is KGHDR, CDR2 SFDVKD, per germline. The CDR3 is CATSAHAGELDSYEQYF. The CDR3 bases are TGTGCCACCAGTGCCCACGCGGGGGAGCTCGATTCCTACGAGCAGTACTTC.

The chain employs TRBV9 and TRBJ2-3; D perhaps matches TRBD2 (5 bases). Germline CDR1 is SGDLS and CDR2 is YYNGEE. V lost 0 bases to trimming and J lost 8 bases, with 13 bases between them. CDR3 length: 14 residues. Here the CDR3 DNA reads TGTGCCAGCAGCGTAGATGAGGGCATCGGTACGCAGTATTTT. This gives the protein CASSVDEGIGTQYF.

In its sample, this clone was seen a few times. This CDR3 is CASSFWTSYNSPLHF. CDR3 DNA: TGTGCCAGCAGCTTTTGGACCTCCTATAATTCACCCCTCCACTTT. V and J are TRBV5-5 and TRBJ1-6; D remains unclear. V was trimmed by 2 bases and J by 0 bases, leaving 6 bases between them. Germline lookup yields CDR1 SGHKS and CDR2 YYEKEE (reference sequence). The CDR3 covers 15 residues.

The chain recombines TRBV6-5 with TRBJ1-2, with unresolved D. This CDR3 is 14 amino acids long. The ends were cut back, 0 bases at V and 4 bases at J, with 9 bases in the middle. The germline gives CDR1 MNHEY, CDR2 SVGAGI. The CDR3 bases are TGTGCCAGCAGTTACTCGTCAGGTACCTATGGCTACACCTTC. Its translation: CASSYSSGTYGYTF.

V is TRBV24-1 and J is TRBJ2-1, with 14 nucleotides matching TRBD2. CDR1 and CDR2 (germline): KGHDR, SFDVKD. The V and J ends lost 3 bases and 9 bases, in that order; junction bases with no gene match: 6. This CDR3 contains 16 residues. The CDR3 nucleotides are TGTGCCACCAGTGATCTGGGACTAGCGGGAGTTGGTGAGCAGTTCTTC. It is translated as CATSDLGLAGVGEQFF.

This clone is deemed medium-sized (0.01 to 0.1%). V and J are TRBV6-2 or TRBV6-3 and TRBJ1-1; D gene uncertain. From germline, CDR1 is MNHEY and CDR2 SVGEGT. The CDR3 runs to 12 residues. Trimming removed 5 bases at V and 0 bases at J, with 4 bases between. The CDR3 sequence: CASSLLNTEAFF. DNA for the CDR3: TGTGCCAGCAGTCTACTGAACACTGAAGCTTTCTTT.

Here the CDR3 reads CASSSGGEKLFF. CDR3 sequence (DNA): TGCGCCAGCAGCTCCGGGGGTGAAAAACTGTTTTTT. The chain joins TRBV4-1 to TRBJ1-4; possible D gene TRBD1, 5 bases. V dropped 5 bases and J dropped 7 bases, with 8 bases sitting between them. CDR1 and CDR2 from the germline V gene are MGHRA and YSYEKL. This CDR3 spans 12 amino acids.

The genes are TRBV3-1 (or the pseudogene TRBV3-2) and TRBJ2-4; TRBD2 agrees at 12 bases. Per the germline V gene, CDR1 is LGHDT and CDR2 is YNNKEL (reference sequence). V was clipped by 2 bases and J by 9 bases; unmatched bases: 8. This CDR3 has 16 residues. The CDR3 sequence is CASSQMPSGGDSIQYF. CDR3 nucleotides: TGTGCCAGCAGCCAAATGCCTAGCGGGGGGGATAGCATTCAGTACTTC.

The chain uses TRBV27 and TRBJ2-7, with TRBD1 identical over 9 bases. Trimming took 7 bases from V and 2 from J; bases not matched to a gene: 3. The CDR3 totals 13 residues. The germline V gene encodes CDR1 MNHEY and CDR2 SMNVEV (reference sequence). Here the CDR3 DNA reads TGTGCCAGCACTCGACAGGGGGCCTACGAGCAGTACTTC. This sequence encodes CASTRQGAYEQYF.

The gene calls are TRBV7-8 and TRBJ2-3; D may be TRBD1 or TRBD2 (5 bases each). V gave up 7 bases and J gave up 0 bases, with 8 bases separating them. This CDR3 has 13 residues. Germline loops: CDR1 SGHVS, CDR2 FQNEAQ. CDR3 bases: TGTGCCAGCAACCGGGGCAGCACAGATACGCAGTATTTT. Translating gives CASNRGSTDTQYF.

CDR3 protein: CASSVDAGQGEALHF. The CDR3 region has the DNA TGTGCCAGCAGCGTGGATGCCGGACAGGGCGAGGCCCTCCACTTT. V and J are TRBV9 and TRBJ1-6, with 8 bases fitting TRBD1. Trimming cost V 2 bases and J 14 bases; bases outside gene matches: 12. Germline loops: CDR1 SGDLS, CDR2 YYNGEE. The CDR3 runs 15 residues.

The chain joins TRBV10-3 to TRBJ2-3; 9 bases line up with TRBD1. The CDR3 runs 16 residues. Looked up from germline, CDR1 is ENHRY and CDR2 is SYGVKD. J gave up 3 bases and V 5 bases, and 9 bases lay outside the gene matches. Here the CDR3 DNA reads TGTGCCATCAGTTCCGACCGGGACAGGGTGACAGATACGCAGTATTTT. Translation: CAISSDRDRVTDTQYF.